A selection of T cell receptor beta chains follows, all from one sample in a study of shared clonotypes between healthy human individuals. Produced via immunoSEQ multiplex PCR; TCRdb's table is partial and in-frame only. The data contain about 490,000 clones, 65% to 80% of them singletons. The sequenced sample was PBMCs. These receptors all stem from a woman in her forties in good health. Some clones in this sample may be carry-over from other donors' samples. Both conserved end residues are part of each CDR3. D genes are given only for firm matches. Where a row states a size, it is once, few, many or the class of an expanded clone; other rows omit it.

clone_size	d_call	v_call	cdr3_length	j_call	cdr3_aa	cdr3_nt
few	.	TRBV18	13	TRBJ1-1	CASSGTQNTEAFF	TGTGCCAGCTCAGGAACACAGAACACTGAAGCTTTCTTT
once	.	TRBV5-5	12	TRBJ1-1	CASSQTDVVAFF	TGTGCCAGCAGCCAGACTGACGTTGTCGCTTTCTTT
.	.	TRBV5-1	14	TRBJ2-5	CASSLAPLRETQYF	TGCGCCAGCAGCTTGGCCCCCCTCCGTGAGACCCAGTACTTC
.	.	TRBV14	13	TRBJ1-2	CASSQARDYGYTF	TGTGCCAGCAGCCAAGCCAGGGATTATGGCTACACCTTC
.	.	TRBV11-2	12	TRBJ2-3	CASSIGTDTQYF	TGTGCCAGCAGTATAGGGACAGATACGCAGTATTTT
.	.	TRBV29-1	14	TRBJ2-7	CSVAPRAGDYEQYF	TGCAGCGTTGCCCCCCGTGCAGGGGACTACGAGCAGTACTTC
.	.	TRBV5-4	14	TRBJ1-2	CASSRGDFGYGYTF	TGTGCCAGCAGCCGAGGGGATTTCGGCTATGGCTACACCTTC
.	TRBD1	TRBV4-1	13	TRBJ1-1	CASSQTGDWWAFF	TGCGCCAGCAGCCAAACAGGGGATTGGTGGGCTTTCTTT
.	.	TRBV27	13	TRBJ1-1	CASSLVEETEAFF	TGTGCCAGCAGTTTAGTCGAGGAAACTGAAGCTTTCTTT
.	.	TRBV6-1	13	TRBJ1-5	CASSEGGNQPQHF	TGTGCCAGCAGTGAGGGTGGCAATCAGCCCCAGCATTTT
.	TRBD1	TRBV6-5	14	TRBJ2-7	CASSRQGSDYEQYF	TGTGCCAGCAGCAGACAGGGTTCAGACTACGAGCAGTACTTC
.	.	TRBV2	14	TRBJ1-4	CASSVPSGGEKLFF	TGTGCCAGCAGTGTTCCTAGTGGAGGAGAAAAACTGTTTTTT